The TCR beta chain described here comes from a study of regulatory T cells in long-lasting Graves disease. There are 17 residues in the CDR3. The J segment lost 1 base and the V segment lost 0 bases, leaving 7 bases of the junction unmatched. CDR1 and CDR2 from the germline V gene are SGHRS and YFSETQ. Time point in this sample: persistent/refractory GD, antithyroid drugs over 5 years with positive TRAb. Extracted PBMC RNA gave rise to the TCR library. This clonotype has just a few counts. Arm-PCR of CDR3 regions and iRepertoire HTBI primers were the basis on which TCR beta libraries were built. TCRdb reanalysed the multiplex PCR reads using MiXCR and keeps one entry per CDR3 protein. The sample consists of 650,000 to 700,000 distinct CDR3 sequences, 25% to 35% of them appearing once.

V gene TRBV5-1 combines with J gene TRBJ1-2; 9 nucleotides line up with TRBD1. The source of this sequence is a female donor with Graves disease. Sequenced here: peripheral blood mononuclear cells (PBMCs), sampled when the disease was refractory, from a patient treated with antithyroid drugs. In nucleotides, the CDR3 is TGCGCCAGCAGCTTGGAGGGGACAGGGCGGGATAACTATGGCTACACCTTC. This encodes CASSLEGTGRDNYGYTF.